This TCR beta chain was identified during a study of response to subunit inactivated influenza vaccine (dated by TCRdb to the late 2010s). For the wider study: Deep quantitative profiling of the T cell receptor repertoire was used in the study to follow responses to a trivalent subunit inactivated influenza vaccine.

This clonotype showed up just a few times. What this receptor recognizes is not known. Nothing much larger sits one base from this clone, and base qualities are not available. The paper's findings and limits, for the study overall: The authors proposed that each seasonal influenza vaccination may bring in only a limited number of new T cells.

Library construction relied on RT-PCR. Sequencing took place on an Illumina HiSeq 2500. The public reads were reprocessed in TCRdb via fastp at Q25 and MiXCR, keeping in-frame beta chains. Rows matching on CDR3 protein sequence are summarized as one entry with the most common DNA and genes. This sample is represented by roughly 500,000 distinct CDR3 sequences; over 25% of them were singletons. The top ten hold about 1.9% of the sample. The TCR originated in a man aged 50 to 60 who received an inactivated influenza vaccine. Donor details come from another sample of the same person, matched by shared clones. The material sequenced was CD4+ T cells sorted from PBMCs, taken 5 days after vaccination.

The CDR3 region has the sequence CASSKRKGTTGELFF. The bases read TGTGCCAGCAGCAAGAGAAAGGGGACCACCGGGGAGCTGTTTTTT. The chain was built from TRBV28 and TRBJ2-2; the D segment is perhaps TRBD1 or TRBD2, each sharing 5 matched bases. At the junction V is shortened by 6 bases and J by 4 bases, with 15 bases in between. For CDR1 and CDR2, the germline V gene lists MDHEN and SYDVKM. The CDR3 has 15 amino acids, counting the end cysteine and phenylalanine. Only the CDR3 DNA stays, 45 bases, in frame from base 1.